A single sample is the source of the 10 T cell receptor beta chains below, sequenced in a study of OX40 agonist ivuxolimab in advanced cancers. Repertoires were generated with immunoSEQ multiplex PCR, while TCRdb's copy carries only in-frame clones and drops some. The data hold approximately 39,000 clones, with approximately 90% observed a single time. The sequenced sample was CD4+ or CD8+ T cells sorted from blood, obtained in a trial of the OX40 agonist ivuxolimab. These receptors were taken from an adult with an advanced solid tumor such as melanoma, head and neck, liver or kidney cancer.

The V and J genes are TRBV6-4 and TRBJ2-5; D may be TRBD1 (6 bases). Germline CDR1 is MRHNA and CDR2 is SNTAGT. The CDR3 loop spans 19 amino acids. Trimming took off 4 bases at V and 1 base at J, with 25 bases between the two ends. The CDR3 sequence: CASSGGWELGQGSQETQYF. The CDR3 nucleotides are TGTGCCAGCAGTGGTGGATGGGAATTAGGGCAGGGGAGCCAAGAGACCCAGTACTTC.

The chain is built from TRBV9 and TRBJ2-3; perhaps TRBD2 as D (6 bases). The germline V gene encodes CDR1 SGDLS and CDR2 YYNGEE. The ends were cut back, 0 bases at V and 2 bases at J, with 13 bases in the middle. This CDR3 region has 16 residues. The CDR3 coding sequence is TGTGCCAGCAGCGTAGCGGGGGTCGGGTACACAGATACGCAGTATTTT. It codes for CASSVAGVGYTDTQYF.

The V gene is TRBV7-2, the J gene TRBJ1-1; possible D gene TRBD1, 6 bases. Germline assignment: CDR1 SGHTA and CDR2 FQGNSA. V lost 5 bases and J 3 bases, leaving 25 bases between the germline ends. The CDR3 extends over 18 amino acids. CDR3 nucleotide sequence: TGTGCCAGCAGCCCCGCCCGGACAGCCTCGTGGGAGGACACTGAAGCTTTCTTT. Translated, it gives CASSPARTASWEDTEAFF.

The CDR3 here is CSVSGGRQGAPGELFF. In DNA form, the CDR3 reads TGCAGCGTTTCGGGAGGGAGACAGGGGGCTCCCGGGGAGCTGTTTTTT. J is TRBJ2-2 and V is TRBV29-1; 10 bases line up with TRBD1. J was trimmed by 6 bases and V by 5 bases; bases with no gene match: 12. The CDR3 has 16 residues. Germline lookup yields CDR1 SQVTM and CDR2 ANQGSEA.

The genes are TRBV9 and TRBJ1-2, with 9 bases fitting TRBD1. The germline CDR1 and CDR2 sequences are SGDLS and YYNGEE. V shed 3 bases, J shed 7 bases, and the junction held 4 bases outside the gene matches. This CDR3 is built from 13 residues. DNA for the CDR3: TGTGCCAGCAGCGGGGGACAGGGAAGTGGCTACACCTTC. Protein: CASSGGQGSGYTF.

The J gene is TRBJ1-5, the V gene TRBV27, with a weak D call TRBD1 (5 bases). The CDR3 runs 14 residues. Germline CDR1 reads MNHEY; CDR2 reads SMNVEV (reference sequence). Trimming shortened V by 4 bases and J by 6 bases, and 13 bases separated the two germline ends. CDR3 amino acids: CASSSQGFGQPQHF. The CDR3 nucleotides read TGTGCCAGCAGTTCTCAGGGCTTCGGTCAGCCCCAGCATTTT.

V and J are TRBV30 and TRBJ2-2; 11 nucleotides match TRBD2. This CDR3 spans 15 amino acids. The germline gives CDR1 GTSNPN, CDR2 SVGIG (reference sequence). V shed 4 bases and J 7 bases; nucleotides not matched to a gene: 8. As DNA, the CDR3 is TGTGCCTGGACTAGCGGGGGGATGGGGATCGGGGAGCTGTTTTTT. Translation gives CAWTSGGMGIGELFF.

The chain employs TRBV7-2 and TRBJ2-1; D not resolved. Germline CDR1 and CDR2: SGHTA and FQGNSA. V was shortened by 5 bases and J by 3 bases, with 14 bases between the two germline ends. This CDR3 is 15 amino acids long. CDR3 bases: TGTGCCAGCAGCCCAATTCGACAAATCTACAATGAGCAGTTCTTC. This sequence encodes CASSPIRQIYNEQFF.

The genes are TRBV25-1 and TRBJ2-1, with TRBD2 matching 8 bases. Germline V lookup: CDR1 MGHDK, CDR2 SYGVNS. V trimming: 1 base; J trimming: 8 bases; junction bases outside the gene matches: 7. The CDR3 length is 15 residues. CDR3 loop: CASSESAGGVDEQFF. Written as DNA, the CDR3 is TGTGCCAGCAGTGAATCGGCGGGGGGCGTCGATGAGCAGTTCTTC.

This rearrangement joins TRBV27 to TRBJ2-5; TRBD2 agrees at 10 bases. CDR3 length: 15 amino acids. V was pared by 5 bases and J by 2 bases, with 5 bases of the junction left unmatched. Germline values: CDR1 MNHEY, CDR2 SMNVEV (reference sequence). Written as DNA, the CDR3 is TGTGCCAGCAGTAAACTAGCGGGGACGCAAGAGACCCAGTACTTC. It codes for CASSKLAGTQETQYF.